This T cell receptor (beta chain) was sequenced during a study of response to subunit inactivated influenza vaccine. Study-level findings and limits: After each seasonal influenza vaccination, few new T cells are recruited, the authors suggested.

Germline V gene data show CDR1 as SGHTA and CDR2 as FQGNSA. V lost 1 base and J lost 4, with 11 bases in between. This CDR3 comprises 14 residues. Using its own MiXCR run on the RT-PCR reads, TCRdb lists one record per CDR3 protein. The sample consists of 500,000 to 600,000 distinct CDR3 sequences, less than 15% of them appearing once. This clonotype was seen ten or more times. The antigen is not known. This chain uses TRBV7-2 with TRBJ2-7; no firm D call. Sample: PBMCs from blood, taken 11 to 12 days after vaccination. The source is a man aged 50-59 years who received an inactivated influenza vaccine. The CDR3 nucleotides read TGTGCCAGCAGCTTAGAGGGCGACGCTTACGAGCAGTACTTC. Its protein is CASSLEGDAYEQYF.